These 27 T cell receptor beta chains share one sample of origin, sequenced in a study of T cell changes during pregnancy in multiple sclerosis. The repertoire was sequenced with immunoSEQ multiplex PCR; TCRdb's copy has only in-frame clones and lacks some. Of under 40,000 clones listed, around nine tenths are singletons. The sample here was CD4+ T cells from peripheral blood mononuclear cells, taken in the second trimester of pregnancy. These receptor sequences come from a female donor with multiple sclerosis, enrolled in a pregnancy study.

V usage is TRBV4-1 and J usage is TRBJ2-2, with D tentatively TRBD2 (6 bases). This CDR3 spans 16 amino acids. Trimming pared 3 bases from V and 5 bases from J, leaving 16 bases between. The germline V gene encodes CDR1 MGHRA and CDR2 YSYEKL. The CDR3 DNA sequence: TGCGCCAGCAGCCAGGTCCCTAGCGTGGAGACCGGGGAGCTGTTTTTT. It yields the protein CASSQVPSVETGELFF.

This chain connects TRBV18 to TRBJ1-6; D gene unclear. V was pared by 1 base and J by 0 bases, with 7 bases between. CDR1 is KGHSH, CDR2 LQKENI, per germline. There are 16 residues in the CDR3. CDR3 nucleotide sequence: TGTGCCAGCTCACCACGGGAGAGCTCCTATAATTCACCCCTCCACTTT. Translating it yields CASSPRESSYNSPLHF.

This rearrangement joins TRBV7-6 to TRBJ1-1; D gene uncertain. Germline CDR1 SGHVS, CDR2 FNYEAQ. The V and J ends lost 1 base and 2 bases respectively, with 8 bases between them. The CDR3 has 14 residues. In nucleotides, the CDR3 is TGTGCCAGCAGCTTAGGTGGCAGAAACACTGAAGCTTTCTTT. Protein sequence: CASSLGGRNTEAFF.

The chain combines TRBV29-1 with TRBJ2-1; 7 bases line up with TRBD1. CDR3 length equals 13 residues. V shed 7 bases, J shed 7 bases, and the junction held 10 bases outside the gene matches. CDR1 is SQVTM and CDR2 is ANQGSEA in the germline V gene. The CDR3 loop is CSDPRQGRNEQFF. Written as DNA, the CDR3 is TGCAGCGACCCGAGACAGGGTAGAAATGAGCAGTTCTTC.

This clone was seen once. The rearrangement links TRBV9 to TRBJ1-1, with D unresolved. From germline, CDR1 is SGDLS and CDR2 YYNGEE. Between the trimmed V and J ends, which lost 2 bases and 2 bases, there was a span of 7 bases. CDR3 size: 13 residues. The CDR3 DNA follows: TGTGCCAGCAGCGTCGGGTCCAACACTGAAGCTTTCTTT. Its translation: CASSVGSNTEAFF.

The chain recombines TRBV7-2 with TRBJ2-7; D is ambiguous. Between the trimmed V and J ends, which lost 5 bases and 2 bases, there was a span of 4 bases. This CDR3 has 11 amino acids. The germline V gene encodes CDR1 SGHTA and CDR2 FQGNSA. CDR3 in DNA: TGTGCCAGCAGCCCGGCCTACGAGCAGTACTTC. Translated: CASSPAYEQYF. Using reference TRBV7-2 and TRBJ2-7 for the parts outside the CDR3, the full variable domain is GAGVSQSPSNKVTEKGKDVELRCDPISGHTALYWYRQSLGQGLEFLIYFQGNSAPDKSGLPSDRFSAERTGGSVSTLTIQRTQQEDSAVYLCASSPAYEQYFGPGTRLTVT.

This chain uses TRBV28 with TRBJ2-7; D not resolved. CDR1 is MDHEN and CDR2 is SYDVKM in the germline V gene. The CDR3 has 11 amino acids. V dropped 4 bases and J dropped 1 base, with 2 bases sitting between them. DNA of the CDR3: TGTGCCAGCAGTTCATCCTACGAGCAGTACTTC. It encodes CASSSSYEQYF.

The V and J genes are TRBV7-3 and TRBJ1-3, with D possibly matching TRBD1 (6 bases). The ends were cut back, 4 bases at V and 0 bases at J, with 10 bases in the middle. Germline V gene data show CDR1 as SGHTA and CDR2 as FQGTGA. This CDR3 region has 15 residues. In DNA, the CDR3 is TGTGCCAGCAGCTCGGACAGCAACTCTGGAAACACCATATATTTT. This codes for CASSSDSNSGNTIYF.

The rearrangement uses TRBV10-2 and TRBJ2-3; 7 nucleotides match TRBD2. The CDR3 is 13 residues long. The germline gives CDR1 WSHSY, CDR2 SAAADI. The J segment lost 4 bases and the V segment lost 2 bases, leaving 0 bases of the junction unmatched. The CDR3 spells CASSETSADTQYF. Here the CDR3 DNA reads TGCGCCAGCAGTGAGACTAGCGCAGATACGCAGTATTTT.

This clone was counted a single time. The chain recombines TRBV11-3 with TRBJ2-1; the match to TRBD2 covers 8 bases. V dropped 1 base and J dropped 9; count of bases not matched to a gene: 5. The CDR3 totals 14 residues. The germline CDR1 and CDR2 sequences are SGHNT and YENEEA. The CDR3 spells CASSLVRGGGEQFF. CDR3 DNA sequence: TGTGCCAGCAGCTTAGTACGGGGGGGAGGTGAGCAGTTCTTC. Filled out from reference TRBV11-3 and TRBJ2-1, the complete variable domain reads EAGVVQSPRYKIIEKKQPVAFWCNPISGHNTLYWYLQNLGQGPELLIRYENEEAVDDSQLPKDRFSAERLKGVDSTLKIQPAELGDSAVYLCASSLVRGGGEQFFGPGTRLTVL.

The chain uses TRBV7-9 and TRBJ2-2; D gene ambiguous. V shed 5 bases and J shed 8 bases, with 15 bases lying between them. The CDR3 runs 14 residues. Germline CDR1 reads SEHNR; CDR2 reads FQNEAQ (reference sequence). Here the CDR3 reads CASSARWAEGELFF. The CDR3 DNA follows: TGTGCCAGCAGCGCCCGGTGGGCAGAGGGGGAGCTGTTTTTT.

This sequence joins TRBV6-1 and TRBJ1-5; 12 positions match TRBD1. The CDR3 extends over 17 amino acids. With 4 bases clipped from V and 5 bases from J, the junction kept 9 bases outside the gene matches. Germline V CDR1 and CDR2: MNHNS, SASEGT. The CDR3 is CASSASSRDRGHQPQHF. The CDR3 nucleotides read TGTGCCAGCAGTGCCTCTTCTCGGGACAGGGGGCATCAGCCCCAGCATTTT.

The V call is TRBV6-8, the J call TRBJ1-1; 7 nucleotides align to TRBD1. The V segment lost 6 bases and the J segment 0 bases; nucleotides outside the gene matches: 10. Germline CDR1 MNHGY, CDR2 SAAAGT. The CDR3 is 16 residues long. As DNA, the CDR3 is TGTGCCAGCAGCCAGACGGACAGGCCCATGAACACTGAAGCTTTCTTT. It specifies CASSQTDRPMNTEAFF.

This clone has a handful of counts. This chain connects TRBV7-6 to TRBJ2-7, with D possibly matching TRBD1 (6 bases). The CDR3 extends over 17 amino acids. Germline loops: CDR1 SGHVS, CDR2 FNYEAQ. V was cut by 6 bases and J by 1 base, with 22 bases left in between. The CDR3 reads CASRPLRGAGVSYEQYF. DNA for the CDR3: TGTGCCAGCAGGCCCCTCCGAGGGGCAGGGGTTTCCTACGAGCAGTACTTC.

This chain links TRBV10-1 with TRBJ2-5; no reliable D call. The last part of the DNA fits TRBJ2-7 better; the J call may be wrong. The CDR3 runs 11 residues. Germline CDR1 WNHNN, CDR2 SYGVQD (reference sequence). CDR3 nucleotides: TGCGCCAGCAGTGATGCCTACGAGCAGTACTTC. As protein: CASSDAYEQYF.

This chain links TRBV30 with TRBJ1-1; 9 nucleotides align to TRBD1. In germline, CDR1 is GTSNPN, CDR2 SVGIG (reference sequence). With V trimmed by 5 bases and J by 4 bases, 8 bases remained unmatched. The CDR3 spans 14 residues. The CDR3 region is CAWQAQQGATEAFF. The CDR3 bases are TGTGCCTGGCAAGCCCAACAGGGGGCCACTGAAGCTTTCTTT.

The chain carries TRBV21-1 and TRBJ2-7; TRBD1, the D gene given by the table, was not confirmed from the DNA. TRBV21-1 is a known pseudogene. The CDR3 has 15 amino acids. CDR3 amino acids: CASSKGQELSYEQYF. CDR3 nucleotides: TGTGCCAGCAGCAAGGGGCAGGAGCTCTCCTACGAGCAGTACTTC.

The chain uses TRBV30 and TRBJ1-1; D is unclear. V was cut by 1 base and J by 9 bases, with 15 bases left in between. The length of the CDR3 is 13 residues. Germline-derived CDR1 and CDR2 are GTSNPN and SVGIG (reference sequence). Here the CDR3 DNA reads TGTGCCTGGAGTGGACGGAGGGAATTCAAAGCTTTCTTT. Protein product: CAWSGRREFKAFF.

The gene calls are TRBV2 and TRBJ2-7, with 9 bases identical to TRBD2. Germline CDR1 and CDR2: SNHLY and FYNNEI. The CDR3 is made up of 14 amino acids. Trimming removed 6 bases from V and 4 bases from J; junction bases left unmatched: 7. The CDR3 sequence is CASRPGLAGYEQYF. The CDR3, as DNA: TGTGCCAGCAGACCGGGACTAGCAGGATACGAGCAGTACTTC.

This chain uses TRBV6-5 with TRBJ2-7; the D gene is possibly TRBD2 (6 bases). The CDR3 sequence is 15 residues long. V lost 8 bases, J lost 3 bases, and 20 bases lay in between. The germline CDR1 and CDR2 sequences are MNHEY and SVGAGI. The CDR3 loop is CASRPGGREVYEQYF. In DNA, the CDR3 is TGTGCCAGCCGGCCGGGTGGCAGGGAGGTCTACGAGCAGTACTTC.

The chain carries TRBV11-2 and TRBJ2-1, with TRBD2 identical over 7 bases. Germline assignment: CDR1 SGHAT and CDR2 FQNNGV. The CDR3 is made up of 16 amino acids. V was clipped by 2 bases and J by 1 base; unmatched bases: 5. CDR3 bases: TGTGCCAGCAGCTTAACGACTAGCTCATCCTACAATGAGCAGTTCTTC. Translation: CASSLTTSSSYNEQFF.

This chain uses TRBV6-1 with TRBJ1-2; 7 positions match TRBD1. With V trimmed by 5 bases and J by 1 base, 4 bases remained unmatched. Germline loops: CDR1 MNHNS, CDR2 SASEGT. The CDR3 runs to 14 residues. The CDR3 DNA is TGTGCCAGCAGTTGGGACAGTCTTAACTATGGCTACACCTTC. Translation: CASSWDSLNYGYTF.

The rearrangement uses TRBV4-1 and TRBJ2-1; weak D call: TRBD2 (6 bases). From germline, CDR1 is MGHRA and CDR2 YSYEKL. The V gene lost 4 bases and the J gene lost 1 base, with 17 bases spanning the gap. The CDR3 spans 17 residues. CDR3: CASSLGRERGSYNEQFF. The CDR3 nucleotides read TGCGCCAGCAGCCTGGGACGGGAGAGAGGGTCCTACAATGAGCAGTTCTTC.

The J gene is TRBJ1-1, the V gene TRBV2; 7 bases are shared with TRBD1. The CDR3 covers 13 residues. J was trimmed by 2 bases and V by 4 bases; bases with no gene match: 1. Germline V CDR1 and CDR2: SNHLY, FYNNEI. The CDR3 DNA is TGTGCCAGCAGTGGACAGGGTAACACTGAAGCTTTCTTT. As protein: CASSGQGNTEAFF.

The chain recombines TRBV7-2 with TRBJ2-7; 8 positions agree with TRBD1. Trimming removed 3 bases from V and 5 bases from J; junction bases left unmatched: 0. The CDR3 runs to 12 residues. CDR1 SGHTA and CDR2 FQGNSA come from the germline V gene. The DNA of the CDR3 is TGTGCCAGCAGCTTGACAGGGGACGAGCAGTACTTC. Its protein is CASSLTGDEQYF.

This sequence joins TRBV11-2 and TRBJ2-7, with a possible D match to TRBD1 (6 bases). The V gene lost 4 bases and the J gene lost 1 base, with 11 bases spanning the gap. The CDR3 has 14 amino acids. Germline V gives CDR1 SGHAT, CDR2 FQNNGV. CDR3 coding DNA: TGTGCCAGCAGCTACCGGGACAAGTCCTACGAGCAGTACTTC. Translated, it gives CASSYRDKSYEQYF.

Concerning this clone: The germline gene is not matched at one end of the junction; a read error may be the cause. The CDR3 nucleotides are TGCGCCAGCAGCGGGGCGGAGCAAGAGACCCAGCACTTC. Amino acid sequence: CASSGAEQETQHF. The chain employs TRBV5-1 and TRBJ2-5; possible D gene TRBD1, 5 bases. This CDR3 contains 13 residues. CDR1 and CDR2 (germline): SGHRS, YFSETQ.